This entry lists 11 T cell receptor beta chains sequenced from one sample in a study of T cell changes during pregnancy in multiple sclerosis. The table came from immunoSEQ multiplex PCR; TCRdb's copy has only in-frame clones and leaves some out. The sample includes about 36,000 clones, 70% to 90% seen only once; the top ten take about 0.58%. The input for sequencing was CD4+ T cells from peripheral blood mononuclear cells, taken in the first trimester of pregnancy. Receptors were obtained from a female donor with multiple sclerosis, enrolled in a pregnancy study.

Regarding this clone: This sample includes further DNA sequences coding for the same CDR3. CDR3 DNA sequence: TGTGCCAGCAGCGTAGGACTAGCGGGTGGAGAGACCCAGTACTTC. Its protein is CASSVGLAGGETQYF. The V call is TRBV9, the J call TRBJ2-5; 10 positions match TRBD2. The germline V gene encodes CDR1 SGDLS and CDR2 YYNGEE. V trimming: 0 bases; J trimming: 4 bases; junction bases outside the gene matches: 3. This CDR3 contains 15 residues.

The chain combines TRBV5-4 with TRBJ1-3; the match to TRBD1 covers 12 bases. The V segment lost 4 bases and the J segment 0 bases; nucleotides outside the gene matches: 5. This CDR3 is 17 amino acids long. The germline gives CDR1 SGHNT, CDR2 YYREEE (reference sequence). In nucleotides, the CDR3 is TGTGCCAGCAGCATGGGACAGGGGGCGTCCTCTGGAAACACCATATATTTT. Translated, it gives CASSMGQGASSGNTIYF.

The V call is TRBV18, the J call TRBJ1-1; no clear D. The CDR3 contains 14 residues. CDR1 and CDR2 (germline): KGHSH, LQKENI. V was pared by 4 bases and J by 1 base, with 10 bases between. In nucleotides, the CDR3 is TGTGCCAGCTCACGTGGCGGCAGGAACACTGAAGCTTTCTTT. Translation gives CASSRGGRNTEAFF.

J is TRBJ1-4 and V is TRBV28; 8 positions agree with TRBD1. The germline V gene encodes CDR1 MDHEN and CDR2 SYDVKM. CDR3 size: 13 residues. V was pared by 10 bases and J by 6 bases, with 7 bases of the junction left unmatched. CDR3 in amino acids: CATLDRADEKLFF. The CDR3 DNA reads as TGTGCCACCCTGGACAGGGCGGATGAAAAACTGTTTTTT.

The table lists this clone with a count of one. The gene calls are TRBV11-2 and TRBJ2-7; 11 bases are shared with TRBD2. The CDR3 spans 15 residues. V trimming: 2 bases; J trimming: 7 bases; junction bases outside the gene matches: 7. Germline-derived CDR1 and CDR2 are SGHAT and FQNNGV. The CDR3 region has the DNA TGTGCCAGCAGCTTAACTAGCGGGAGTACGGGGGAGCAGTACTTC. This translates into CASSLTSGSTGEQYF.

This chain connects TRBV2 to TRBJ2-2; 7 bases fit TRBD2. CDR1 is SNHLY and CDR2 is FYNNEI in the germline V gene. J lost 6 bases, V lost 3 bases, and 7 bases had no gene match. The CDR3 runs 15 residues. In DNA, the CDR3 is TGTGCCAGCAGTGAGGGCGGGAGTGCGTCCGGGGAGCTGTTTTTT. This sequence encodes CASSEGGSASGELFF.

The gene calls are TRBV5-1 and TRBJ2-3; D gene uncertain. The germline V and J ends were trimmed by 3 bases and 4 bases, with 9 bases remaining between them. This CDR3 region has 13 residues. Germline values: CDR1 SGHRS, CDR2 YFSETQ. The CDR3 loop is CASSSTMADTQYF. The CDR3, as DNA: TGCGCCAGCAGCTCGACAATGGCAGATACGCAGTATTTT.

The CDR3: CASSSLTGTHETQYF. For the CDR3, the DNA is TGTGCCAGCAGCTCTTTGACAGGGACTCACGAGACCCAGTACTTC. This sequence joins TRBV11-2 and TRBJ2-5; D might be TRBD1 (7 bases). This CDR3 comprises 15 residues. V was trimmed by 4 bases and J by 5 bases, leaving 17 bases between them. Germline CDR1 reads SGHAT; CDR2 reads FQNNGV.

This chain connects TRBV5-5 to TRBJ1-1; no firm D call. The CDR3 contains 14 residues. V lost 3 bases and J lost 1, with 10 bases in between. CDR1 is SGHKS and CDR2 is YYEKEE in the germline V gene (reference sequence). DNA for the CDR3: TGTGCCAGCAGCTCCTCTAATCGGAACACTGAAGCTTTCTTT. This encodes CASSSSNRNTEAFF.

This clone was picked up a small number of times. This rearrangement joins TRBV15 to TRBJ1-4; D perhaps matches TRBD1 (6 bases). The germline V gene has CDR1 LNHNV and CDR2 YYDKDF (reference sequence). V shed 1 base and J shed 8 bases, with 8 bases lying between them. The CDR3 is 13 residues long. CDR3: CATSRGQGEKLFF. The CDR3 DNA is TGTGCCACCAGCAGAGGGCAGGGGGAAAAACTGTTTTTT.

The V call is TRBV29-1, the J call TRBJ1-1, with 11 bases lining up with TRBD1. Germline V gene data show CDR1 as SQVTM and CDR2 as ANQGSEA. CDR3 length: 15 residues. After removal of 6 bases from V and 0 bases from J, the junction contained 6 bases not matched to a gene. The chain's CDR3 is CSVQRTGGMNTEAFF. In DNA form, the CDR3 reads TGCAGCGTACAACGGACAGGGGGCATGAACACTGAAGCTTTCTTT.